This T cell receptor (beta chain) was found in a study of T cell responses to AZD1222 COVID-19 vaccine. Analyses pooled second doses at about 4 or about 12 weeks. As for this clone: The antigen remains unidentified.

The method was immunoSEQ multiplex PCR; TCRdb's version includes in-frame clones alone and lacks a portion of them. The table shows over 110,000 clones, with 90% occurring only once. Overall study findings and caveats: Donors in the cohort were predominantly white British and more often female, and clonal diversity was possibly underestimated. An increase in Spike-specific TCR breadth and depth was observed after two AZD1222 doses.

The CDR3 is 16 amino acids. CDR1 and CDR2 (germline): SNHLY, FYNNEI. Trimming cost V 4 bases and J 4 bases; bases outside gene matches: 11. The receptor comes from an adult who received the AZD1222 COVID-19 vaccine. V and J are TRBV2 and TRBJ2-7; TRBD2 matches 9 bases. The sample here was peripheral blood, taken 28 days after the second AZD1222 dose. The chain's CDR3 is CASSVSSGSTEYEQYF. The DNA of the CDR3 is TGTGCCAGCAGTGTAAGTAGCGGGAGTACGGAATACGAGCAGTACTTC. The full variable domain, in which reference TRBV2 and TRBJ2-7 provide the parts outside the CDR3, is EPEVTQTPSHQVTQMGQEVILRCVPISNHLYFYWYRQILGQKVEFLVSFYNNEISEKSEIFDDQFSVERPDGSNFTLKIRSTKLEDSAMYFCASSVSSGSTEYEQYFGPGTRLTVT.